A single sample is the source of the 20 T cell receptor beta chains below, sequenced in a study of T cells in Graves' hyperthyroidism and ophthalmopathy. It was RNA transcripts that yielded the amplified TCR beta CDR3 regions. A set of HTBI primers served as the primers for a first-round RT-PCR of the TCR CDR3. MiXCR, run by TCRdb on the multiplex PCR reads, gives a single entry per CDR3 protein. The sample lists 470,000 or so distinct CDR3 sequences, more than 20% occurring once. The sample comprised blood. The receptor set was obtained from a man aged 18 to 29 with Graves' hyperthyroidism.

The rearrangement joins TRBV12-3 or TRBV12-4 to TRBJ2-7; 7 nucleotides match TRBD1. V lost 6 bases, J lost 1 base, and 6 bases stayed unmatched. This CDR3 has 14 amino acids. Here the CDR3 reads CASREQGRSYEQYF. CDR3 DNA sequence: TGTGCCAGCAGGGAACAGGGGCGTTCCTACGAGCAGTACTTC.

In its sample, this clonotype was seen a few times. The chain links TRBV28 to TRBJ2-7, with TRBD1 matching 11 bases. CDR3 length: 16 amino acids. Unmatched junction bases numbered 10, after V lost 4 bases and J lost 5 bases. CDR1 and CDR2 from the germline V gene are MDHEN and SYDVKM. The CDR3 region has the DNA TGTGCCAGCAGTTCCCCTTGGACAGGGGGCCCCGACGAGCAGTACTTC. Translated: CASSSPWTGGPDEQYF.

This clonotype was found many times. The CDR3 here is CASSYGARDRGQTQYF. DNA for the CDR3: TGTGCCAGCAGTTACGGTGCCCGGGACAGGGGACAGACCCAGTACTTC. The chain links TRBV6-5 to TRBJ2-5, with 10 nucleotides matching TRBD1. The CDR3 is made up of 16 amino acids. The germline V gene has CDR1 MNHEY and CDR2 SVGAGI. V trimming: 2 bases; J trimming: 6 bases; junction bases outside the gene matches: 9.

The chain is built from TRBV6-5 and TRBJ1-1; unclear D gene. Trimming removed 2 bases at V and 5 bases at J, with 15 bases between. The CDR3 length is 15 residues. Germline V CDR1 and CDR2: MNHEY, SVGAGI. CDR3 protein: CASSYDPGTSTEAFF. DNA for the CDR3: TGTGCCAGCAGTTACGATCCGGGCACCTCGACTGAAGCTTTCTTT.

This clonotype was counted at least ten times. The chain uses TRBV7-2 and TRBJ2-5; D may be TRBD2 (6 bases). This CDR3 comprises 13 residues. Trimming stripped 5 bases from V and 5 bases from J, with 12 bases between. Germline V gives CDR1 SGHTA, CDR2 FQGNSA. The chain's CDR3 is CASSDQTRETQYF. CDR3 DNA sequence: TGTGCCAGCAGCGACCAGACTAGGGAGACCCAGTACTTC.

This clonotype was picked up a small number of times. The V and J genes are TRBV6-1 and TRBJ1-5, with TRBD1 as a possible D gene (5 bases). This CDR3 contains 13 residues. The V gene's germline CDR1 is MNHNS and CDR2 SASEGT. The V end was cut by 7 bases, the J end by 7 bases, with 14 bases between. DNA of the CDR3: TGTGCCAGCAACCGACAGATCAGACAGCCCCAGCATTTT. Its protein product is CASNRQIRQPQHF.

This clonotype was seen more than once but under ten times. The chain couples TRBV9 to TRBJ1-3; possible D gene TRBD1, 5 bases. Deletions cut 0 bases from V and 0 bases from J, with 10 bases between. The length of the CDR3 is 16 residues. Germline loops: CDR1 SGDLS, CDR2 YYNGEE. The CDR3 DNA reads TGTGCCAGCAGCGTAGGACAGTTTCTCTCTGGAAACACCATATATTTT. Its protein product is CASSVGQFLSGNTIYF.

In its sample, this clonotype was seen many times. The chain is built from TRBV6-1 and TRBJ1-5; D possibly corresponds to TRBD1 (6 bases). V was trimmed by 0 bases and J by 12 bases, leaving 18 bases between them. The germline V gene encodes CDR1 MNHNS and CDR2 SASEGT. The CDR3 loop spans 15 amino acids. The CDR3: CASSEALRGGGLQHF. In DNA form, the CDR3 reads TGTGCCAGCAGTGAAGCGCTGAGGGGGGGAGGGCTCCAGCATTTT.

Turning to this clonotype: The junction departs from germline at one end; a sequencing error may be responsible. CDR3 loop: CDSSGSSSYEQYF. For the CDR3, the DNA is TGTGACAGCAGTGGGTCCTCCTCCTACGAGCAGTACTTC. The chain uses TRBV2 and TRBJ2-7, with D hard to call. This CDR3 is built from 13 residues. Per germline, CDR1 SNHLY and CDR2 FYNNEI.

This clonotype was counted ten times or more. The chain has TRBV30 and TRBJ1-1; D perhaps matches TRBD1 (5 bases). Germline CDR1 and CDR2: GTSNPN and SVGIG (reference sequence). V was clipped by 4 bases and J by 5 bases, with 11 bases between them. CDR3 length: 12 amino acids. CDR3 sequence: CAWTQGGTEAFF. CDR3 nucleotides: TGTGCCTGGACGCAGGGCGGAACTGAAGCTTTCTTT.

This clonotype was detected ten times or more. The chain combines TRBV6-1 with TRBJ1-5; D possibly corresponds to TRBD1 (5 bases). Germline V gene lookup returns CDR1 MNHNS and CDR2 SASEGT. The germline V and J ends were trimmed by 6 bases and 0 bases, with 9 bases remaining between them. The CDR3 sequence is 14 residues long. The CDR3 nucleotides read TGTGCCAGCAGAGGGGTTTATAGCAATCAGCCCCAGCATTTT. This gives the protein CASRGVYSNQPQHF.

There are many counts of this clonotype. The rearrangement links TRBV11-3 to TRBJ2-7, with 9 bases lining up with TRBD1. With 5 bases clipped from V and 3 bases from J, the junction kept 8 bases outside the gene matches. This CDR3 is built from 15 residues. Germline CDR1 SGHNT, CDR2 YENEEA. The CDR3 DNA sequence: TGTGCCAGCAGCCCAGGAGGGACAGGGAGCTACGAGCAGTACTTC. Translating gives CASSPGGTGSYEQYF.

In nucleotides, the CDR3 is TGTGCCAGCAGCTTAATGGGGAGCGGGACCCAGTACTTC. Translating gives CASSLMGSGTQYF. The genes are TRBV7-3 and TRBJ2-5; D may be TRBD2 (5 bases). The CDR3 spans 13 residues. V lost 1 base and J lost 7, with 10 bases in between. Germline values: CDR1 SGHTA, CDR2 FQGTGA.

The chain has TRBV28 and TRBJ1-6, with a possible D match to TRBD1 (5 bases). Germline lookup yields CDR1 MDHEN and CDR2 SYDVKM. The CDR3 consists of 14 residues. Trimming removed 5 bases from V and 6 bases from J, with 11 bases in between. The CDR3 loop reads CASSTPGGNSPLHF. The CDR3 bases are TGTGCCAGCAGTACTCCTGGGGGTAATTCACCCCTCCACTTT.

This clonotype has ten or more counts. The chain combines TRBV20-1 with TRBJ2-7, with D maybe TRBD1 (6 bases). This CDR3 spans 17 amino acids. Germline CDR1 reads DFQATT; CDR2 reads SNEGSKA (reference sequence). Trimming removed 0 bases from V and 3 bases from J, with 21 bases in between. The CDR3 spells CSARDLPNTGTRYEQYF. The CDR3 DNA reads TGCAGTGCTAGAGATCTCCCTAACACAGGGACCCGCTACGAGCAGTACTTC.

In its sample, this clonotype was seen many times. The CDR3: CASILGGAGNTIYF. CDR3 sequence (DNA): TGTGCCAGCATCCTAGGGGGGGCTGGAAACACCATATATTTT. J is TRBJ1-3 and V is TRBV28; TRBD1 might be the D (6 bases). The CDR3 length is 14 residues. V was shortened by 7 bases and J by 2 bases, with 12 bases between the two germline ends. Germline-derived CDR1 and CDR2 are MDHEN and SYDVKM.

This clonotype came up many times. The chain combines TRBV28 with TRBJ1-1, with unresolved D. Trimming stripped 7 bases from V and 8 bases from J, with 14 bases between. Per the germline V gene, CDR1 is MDHEN and CDR2 is SYDVKM. The length of the CDR3 is 12 residues. CDR3 nucleotide sequence: TGTGCCAGCACCGACCATAGGGCGGAAGCTTTCTTT. Protein: CASTDHRAEAFF.

The chain employs TRBV6-1 and TRBJ2-7; either TRBD1 or TRBD2 may fit D (5 bases each). Per germline, CDR1 MNHNS and CDR2 SASEGT. V lost 0 bases and J 2 bases, leaving 17 bases between the germline ends. This CDR3 region has 17 residues. CDR3 amino acids: CASSEAGSGTEPYEQYF. The CDR3 bases are TGTGCCAGCAGTGAAGCCGGTTCCGGGACCGAACCCTACGAGCAGTACTTC.

This clonotype was seen a handful of times. CDR3 amino acids: CATLSGTGSEQYF. The CDR3 DNA reads as TGTGCCACCCTTTCCGGGACAGGGAGCGAGCAGTACTTC. The gene calls are TRBV25-1 and TRBJ2-7; TRBD1 matches at 9 bases. Germline V CDR1 and CDR2: MGHDK, SYGVNS. The J segment lost 6 bases and the V segment lost 10 bases, leaving 10 bases of the junction unmatched. The CDR3 loop spans 13 amino acids.

This clonotype has ten or more counts. This chain links TRBV19 with TRBJ1-1, with unresolved D. The ends were cut back, 6 bases at V and 1 base at J, with 12 bases in the middle. Germline V gene data show CDR1 as LNHDA and CDR2 as SQIVND (reference sequence). This CDR3 comprises 14 residues. The CDR3 reads CASRMTTGNTEAFF. CDR3 nucleotide sequence: TGTGCCAGTAGGATGACTACCGGGAACACTGAAGCTTTCTTT. The complete variable domain, with remaining parts taken from reference TRBV19 and TRBJ1-1, reads DGGITQSPKYLFRKEGQNVTLSCEQNLNHDAMYWYRQDPGQGLRLIYYSQIVNDFQKGDIAEGYSVSREKKESFPLTVTSAQKNPTAFYLCASRMTTGNTEAFFGQGTRLTVV.